The rows below give T cell receptor beta chains drawn from one sample of a study. A single record per CDR3 protein comes from TCRdb applying MiXCR to the 5' RACE reads. The sample holds 40,000 to 55,000 distinct CDR3 sequences, roughly a fifth seen once. What was sequenced was Tregs sorted from a lymph node. Receptors originate from a female donor with breast cancer. Both conserved end residues are trimmed from each CDR3. Clone size, where shown, is once, few, many, or a class for clones that have expanded.

J gene: TRBJ2-2
V gene: TRBV4-2
clone size: many
CDR3 protein: ASSRANGAGELF

J gene: TRBJ1-2
V gene: TRBV28
clone size: few
CDR3 protein: ASSFWGQRDYGYT

J gene: TRBJ2-2
V gene: TRBV5-1
clone size: NA
CDR3 protein: ASSLRGSARESFTGELF

J gene: TRBJ2-5
V gene: TRBV5-1
clone size: many
CDR3 protein: ASSTQGAGETQY

J gene: TRBJ2-5
V gene: TRBV12-3/TRBV12-4
clone size: NA
CDR3 protein: ASRKGALETQY

J gene: TRBJ2-7
V gene: TRBV7-8
clone size: few
CDR3 protein: ASSAREAPYEQY

J gene: TRBJ2-3
V gene: TRBV9
clone size: few
CDR3 protein: ASSVDGGGLAGTDTQY

J gene: TRBJ2-1
V gene: TRBV7-6
clone size: many
CDR3 protein: ASSLGRGDSYNEQF

J gene: TRBJ1-4
V gene: TRBV6-1
clone size: many
CDR3 protein: ASRDRGLVF

J gene: TRBJ1-2
V gene: TRBV28
clone size: many
CDR3 protein: ASRPAGANYGYT

J gene: TRBJ2-5
V gene: TRBV28
clone size: many
CDR3 protein: ASSLQAGRKTQY

J gene: TRBJ2-1
V gene: TRBV7-9
clone size: few
CDR3 protein: ASSFPTGGVHNEQF

J gene: TRBJ2-1
V gene: TRBV12-3/TRBV12-4
clone size: few
CDR3 protein: ASTPTTYSYNEQF

J gene: TRBJ2-1
V gene: TRBV21-1
clone size: NA
CDR3 protein: ARSGGEKGGNEQF

J gene: TRBJ2-1
V gene: TRBV15
clone size: NA
CDR3 protein: ATSRWTSGRGEQF

J gene: TRBJ2-3
V gene: TRBV4-1
clone size: NA
CDR3 protein: ATSGNSDTQY

J gene: TRBJ2-1
V gene: TRBV7-2
clone size: NA
CDR3 protein: ASSFRLVYNEQF

J gene: TRBJ2-7
V gene: TRBV5-1
clone size: NA
CDR3 protein: ASRPTSGPPREQY

J gene: TRBJ1-2
V gene: TRBV10-3
clone size: few
CDR3 protein: AISVLTGSSSDGYT

J gene: TRBJ2-7
V gene: TRBV28
clone size: many
CDR3 protein: ASSLGIAGGLRGEQY

J gene: TRBJ2-7
V gene: TRBV27
clone size: few
CDR3 protein: ASSSPSSSGSYEQY

J gene: TRBJ1-1
V gene: TRBV5-5
clone size: NA
CDR3 protein: ASGLRENTEAF

J gene: TRBJ1-5
V gene: TRBV21-1
clone size: many
CDR3 protein: ASSKEADPGTQPQH

J gene: TRBJ2-1
V gene: TRBV5-1
clone size: NA
CDR3 protein: ASSSAKNEQF

J gene: TRBJ2-5
V gene: TRBV3-1
clone size: many
CDR3 protein: ASSQVGGETQY

J gene: TRBJ1-2
V gene: TRBV9
clone size: NA
CDR3 protein: ASSEGGGYT

J gene: TRBJ2-1
V gene: TRBV4-3
clone size: NA
CDR3 protein: ASSQEQAGVYNEQS

J gene: TRBJ2-2
V gene: TRBV6-5
clone size: few
CDR3 protein: ASSDWGRGTGELF

J gene: TRBJ1-2
V gene: TRBV6-5
clone size: many
CDR3 protein: ASSYSKSGSGYT

J gene: TRBJ2-7
V gene: TRBV6-6
clone size: NA
CDR3 protein: ASSPDISEQY

J gene: TRBJ2-1
V gene: TRBV5-1
clone size: many
CDR3 protein: ASSTGQGDSEQF

J gene: TRBJ1-5
V gene: TRBV20-1
clone size: NA
CDR3 protein: SAGTGMGQPQH

J gene: TRBJ2-7
V gene: TRBV10-3
clone size: many
CDR3 protein: ASKDRTYEQY

J gene: TRBJ2-5
V gene: TRBV20-1
clone size: NA
CDR3 protein: SAREKYRQVETQY

J gene: TRBJ1-6
V gene: TRBV12-3/TRBV12-4
clone size: few
CDR3 protein: ASSFNEGSGVRSPLH